This T cell receptor beta chain appears in the sequencing data of a study of OX40 agonist ivuxolimab in advanced cancers. The wider study: The diagnoses of dose-escalation patients were hepatocellular carcinoma, melanoma, renal cell or head and neck cancer. Prior anti-PD-1, anti-PD-L1 or anti-CTLA-4 therapy did not bar entry, and around 39% had some.

Study-wide findings and caveats: The mean number of expanded clones was higher in CD8+ T cells than in CD4+.

On this clone itself: Its specificity is not known.

TCRdb's copy holds only in-frame clones and misses some; the assay was immunoSEQ multiplex PCR. The top ten hold roughly 1.2% of the sample, which has more than 65,000 clones, around 80% seen once. The clonotype was recovered from an adult with an advanced solid tumor such as melanoma, head and neck, liver or kidney cancer. Sequences were derived from CD4+ or CD8+ T cells sorted from blood, sampled in a trial of the OX40 agonist ivuxolimab.

The CDR3 DNA sequence: TGTGCCAGCAGCTCGGGGACCGATACGCAGTATTTT. Encoded protein: CASSSGTDTQYF. The gene calls are TRBV7-2 and TRBJ2-3; D might be TRBD1 or TRBD2, each matching 5 bases. Trimming removed 4 bases at V and 6 bases at J, with 8 bases between. Per the germline V gene, CDR1 is SGHTA and CDR2 is FQGNSA. This CDR3 is built from 12 residues.